This T cell receptor beta chain is from a study of regulatory T cells in long-lasting Graves disease. Relying on iRepertoire HTBI primers and Arm-PCR of CDR3 regions, the team built TCR beta libraries. TCRdb itself ran the multiplex PCR reads through MiXCR, one entry per CDR3 protein. Of roughly 520,000 distinct CDR3 sequences listed, about 12% are singletons. Trimming took off 6 bases at V and 7 bases at J, with 21 bases between the two ends. This CDR3 has 14 residues. The germline V gene has CDR1 DFQATT and CDR2 SNEGSKA (reference sequence). Time point of the sample: newly diagnosed GD, antithyroid drugs for less than 3 months. The TCR library was made from RNA that had been extracted from PBMCs in TRIzol. This clonotype showed up many times. The same data also contributed to another study, on T cells in Graves' hyperthyroidism and ophthalmopathy. That source notes: Ophthalmopathy stood apart from stable hyperthyroidism in a 13 V-J model.

The source material was peripheral blood mononuclear cells (PBMCs), sampled at new diagnosis, from a patient treated with antithyroid drugs. The source is a woman in her twenties or thirties with Graves disease. The chain couples TRBV20-1 to TRBJ1-1; no reliable D call. CDR3 region: CSAPLGSFEGEAFF. The CDR3 DNA is TGCAGTGCCCCACTCGGCAGTTTTGAGGGTGAAGCTTTCTTT.